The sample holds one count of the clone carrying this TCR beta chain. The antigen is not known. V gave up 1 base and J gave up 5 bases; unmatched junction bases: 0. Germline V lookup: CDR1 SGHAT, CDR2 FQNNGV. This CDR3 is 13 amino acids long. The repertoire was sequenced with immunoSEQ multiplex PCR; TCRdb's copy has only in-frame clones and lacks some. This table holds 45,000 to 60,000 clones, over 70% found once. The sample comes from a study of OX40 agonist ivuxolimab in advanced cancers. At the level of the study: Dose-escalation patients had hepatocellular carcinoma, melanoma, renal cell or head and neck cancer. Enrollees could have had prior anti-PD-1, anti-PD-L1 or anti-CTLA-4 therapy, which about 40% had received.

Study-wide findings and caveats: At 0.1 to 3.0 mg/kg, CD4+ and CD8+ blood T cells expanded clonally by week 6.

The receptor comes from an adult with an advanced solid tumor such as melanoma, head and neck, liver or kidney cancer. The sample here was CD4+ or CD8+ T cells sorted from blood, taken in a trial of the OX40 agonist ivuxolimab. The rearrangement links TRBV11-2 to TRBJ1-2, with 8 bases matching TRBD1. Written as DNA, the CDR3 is TGTGCCAGCAGCTTAGGACAGGGGTATGGCTACACCTTC. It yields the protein CASSLGQGYGYTF.